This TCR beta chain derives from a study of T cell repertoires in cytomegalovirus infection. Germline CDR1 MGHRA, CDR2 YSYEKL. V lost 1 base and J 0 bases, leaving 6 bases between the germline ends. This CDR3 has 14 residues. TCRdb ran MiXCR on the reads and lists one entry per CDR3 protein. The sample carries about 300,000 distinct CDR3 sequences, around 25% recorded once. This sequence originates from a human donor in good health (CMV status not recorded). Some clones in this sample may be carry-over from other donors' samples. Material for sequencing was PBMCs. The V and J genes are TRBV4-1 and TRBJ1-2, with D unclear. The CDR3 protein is CASSQVDPNYGYTF. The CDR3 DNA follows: TGCGCCAGCAGCCAAGTGGACCCTAACTATGGCTACACCTTC.